These 20 T cell receptor beta chains originate from one sample sequenced in a study of monozygotic twins with inflammatory bowel disease. TCRdb reprocessed the 5' RACE reads, keeping one entry per CDR3 protein, no DNA. The sample table includes 330,000 or so distinct CDR3 sequences. Material for sequencing was blood. These receptor sequences come from a human donor with ulcerative colitis or Crohn's disease, or a healthy co-twin of an affected twin (not recorded which).

The chain joins TRBV20-1 to TRBJ2-7; TCRdb's D call, TRBD2, is unchecked because there is no DNA. CDR1 is DFQATT and CDR2 is SNEGSKA in the germline V gene (reference sequence). CDR3 size: 13 residues. CDR3 protein: CSARPARGNEQYF.

The CDR3 spells CASRTAGSSYNEQFF. The chain is built from TRBV6-2 or TRBV6-3 and TRBJ2-1; with no DNA, the TCRdb D assignment of TRBD2 cannot be verified. CDR3 length: 15 residues. Germline CDR1 reads MNHEY; CDR2 reads SVGEGT.

The chain uses TRBV15 and TRBJ2-3; TCRdb selects TRBD1, and the lack of DNA leaves this call unchecked. This CDR3 spans 19 amino acids. Germline V gene lookup returns CDR1 LNHNV and CDR2 YYDKDF (reference sequence). The CDR3 sequence: CATSRDIARGRTQWDTQYF.

The chain is built from TRBV5-6 and TRBJ1-2; TCRdb returns TRBD1, unconfirmable since there is no DNA. The CDR3 contains 12 residues. Germline-derived CDR1 and CDR2 are SGHDT and YYEEEE. CDR3: CASSLNRGGYTF.

The chain joins TRBV7-9 to TRBJ1-5. This CDR3 contains 15 residues. Germline loops: CDR1 SEHNR, CDR2 FQNEAQ (reference sequence). CDR3 protein: CASSPEGYSNQPQHF.

V gene TRBV4-1 combines with J gene TRBJ1-1. Germline loops: CDR1 MGHRA, CDR2 YSYEKL. This CDR3 contains 16 residues. The CDR3 loop reads CASRPHSGRSNTEAFF.

The V and J genes are TRBV5-1 and TRBJ2-7; TCRdb proposes TRBD1, but this gene call is untestable without DNA. CDR1 is SGHRS and CDR2 is YFSETQ in the germline V gene. The CDR3 consists of 16 residues. CDR3 sequence: CASSMSIRDSPYEQYF. The entire variable domain, with the rest obtained from reference TRBV5-1 and TRBJ2-7, is as follows: KAGVTQTPRYLIKTRGQQVTLSCSPISGHRSVSWYQQTPGQGLQFLFEYFSETQRNKGNFPGRFSGRQFSNSRSEMNVSTLELGDSALYLCASSMSIRDSPYEQYFGPGTRLTVT.

The rearrangement links TRBV7-2 to TRBJ2-4; the D gene TCRdb calls, TRBD1, cannot be checked with no DNA. CDR1 is SGHTA and CDR2 is FQGNSA in the germline V gene. The CDR3 has 16 residues. This CDR3 is CASSSGQGGLRNIQYF.

The chain uses TRBV28 and TRBJ2-1. The germline gives CDR1 MDHEN, CDR2 SYDVKM. The CDR3 is 14 amino acids. The CDR3 reads CASSFVVGRYEQFF.

The V and J genes are TRBV10-3 and TRBJ2-4; TCRdb designates TRBD1, a call that cannot be tested without DNA. Germline CDR1 reads ENHRY; CDR2 reads SYGVKD. This CDR3 region has 15 residues. CDR3: CAISDGQAIKNIQYF.

J is TRBJ1-5 and V is TRBV25-1; absent DNA, TCRdb's TRBD1 call cannot be checked. CDR1 MGHDK and CDR2 SYGVNS come from the germline V gene. The CDR3 extends over 14 amino acids. CDR3 region: CASSELKDPGAQHF. The full variable domain, its missing parts supplied by reference TRBV25-1 and TRBJ1-5, is EADIYQTPRYLVIGTGKKITLECSQTMGHDKMYWYQQDPGMELHLIHYSYGVNSTEKGDLSSESTVSRIRTEHFPLTLESARPSHTSQYLCASSELKDPGAQHFGDGTRLSIL.

The rearrangement uses TRBV4-1 and TRBJ1-6. Germline-derived CDR1 and CDR2 are MGHRA and YSYEKL. The CDR3 consists of 14 residues. The CDR3 region is CASSQEAGYSPLHF.

The genes are TRBV28 and TRBJ1-1; the TRBD1 assignment by TCRdb is unverifiable without DNA. The CDR3 extends over 16 amino acids. Germline V gives CDR1 MDHEN, CDR2 SYDVKM. CDR3 amino acids: CASSSRGAVGDPEAFF.

The chain combines TRBV6-1 with TRBJ2-4. The CDR3 totals 16 residues. Germline V gene data show CDR1 as MNHNS and CDR2 as SASEGT. The CDR3 is CASSEMGWVAKNIQYF.

The V gene is TRBV6-5, the J gene TRBJ1-2; TCRdb indicates TRBD1, and absent DNA this call remains unverified. This CDR3 contains 14 residues. Germline V gene lookup returns CDR1 MNHEY and CDR2 SVGAGI. The CDR3 is CASSYSVRDYGYTF.

The chain employs TRBV4-1 and TRBJ1-1; the D call of TRBD1 rests on TCRdb alone, since no DNA is present to check it. Germline loops: CDR1 MGHRA, CDR2 YSYEKL. This CDR3 comprises 17 residues. The CDR3 spells CASSHGRSGALGTEAFF.

The chain is built from TRBV5-1 and TRBJ2-1; TCRdb's D gene call, TRBD2, goes unchecked for lack of DNA. Germline V CDR1 and CDR2: SGHRS, YFSETQ. CDR3 length: 14 amino acids. The CDR3 region is CASTPGLSYNEQFF.

This chain joins TRBV4-3 and TRBJ1-4. Germline V gene lookup returns CDR1 LGHNA and CDR2 YSLEER. CDR3 length: 15 residues. CDR3 amino acids: CASSQAVDPFEKLFF.

The chain uses TRBV2 and TRBJ1-1. CDR3 length: 13 residues. Per germline, CDR1 SNHLY and CDR2 FYNNEI. The CDR3 spells CASRAQGTTEAFF.

The chain carries TRBV7-2 and TRBJ2-1. The CDR3 sequence is 13 residues long. Germline CDR1 SGHTA, CDR2 FQGNSA. The CDR3 region is CASSLSYDNEQFF.